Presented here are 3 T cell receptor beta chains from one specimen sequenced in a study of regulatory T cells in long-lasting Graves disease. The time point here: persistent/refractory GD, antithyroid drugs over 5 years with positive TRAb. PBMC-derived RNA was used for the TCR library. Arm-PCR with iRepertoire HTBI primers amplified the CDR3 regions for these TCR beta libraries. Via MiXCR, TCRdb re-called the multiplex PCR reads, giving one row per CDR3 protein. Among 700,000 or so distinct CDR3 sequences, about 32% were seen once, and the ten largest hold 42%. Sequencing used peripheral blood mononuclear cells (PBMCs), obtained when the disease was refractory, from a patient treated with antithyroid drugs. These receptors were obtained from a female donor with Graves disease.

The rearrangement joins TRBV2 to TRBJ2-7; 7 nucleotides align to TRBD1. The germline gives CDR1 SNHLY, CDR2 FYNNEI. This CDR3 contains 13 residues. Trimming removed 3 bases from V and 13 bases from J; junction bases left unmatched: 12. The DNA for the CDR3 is TGTGCCAGCAGTGATGGCACAGGGGTGAGGGTTTACTTC. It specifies CASSDGTGVRVYF.

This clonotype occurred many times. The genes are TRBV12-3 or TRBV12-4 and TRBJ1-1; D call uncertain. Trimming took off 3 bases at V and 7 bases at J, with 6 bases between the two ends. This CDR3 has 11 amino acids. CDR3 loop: CASSLHREAFF. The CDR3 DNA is TGTGCCAGCAGTTTGCACCGTGAAGCTTTCTTT.

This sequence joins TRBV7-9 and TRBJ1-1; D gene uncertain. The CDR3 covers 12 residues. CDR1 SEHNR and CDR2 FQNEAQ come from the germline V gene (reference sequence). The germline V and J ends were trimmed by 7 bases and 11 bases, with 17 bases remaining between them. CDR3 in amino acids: CASTGPEKQAFF. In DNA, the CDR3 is TGTGCCAGCACCGGGCCGGAAAAACAGGCTTTCTTT.